Given below is one T cell receptor (beta chain) in context. Its antigen remains unidentified. TCRdb's copy holds only in-frame clones and misses some; the assay was immunoSEQ multiplex PCR. Of some 310,000 clones in the sample, roughly 87% were seen once. This record belongs to a study of cytomegalovirus exposure and HLA in healthy donors. General study results and limits: The finding came from a later analysis; first-cohort TCR clusters tended to co-occur in the approximately 120 validation repertoires.

The material sequenced was PBMCs. The clonotype comes from a man aged 25-40 years in good health and CMV-seronegative.

The CDR3 DNA is TGTGCCAGCAGCTTTCGGGACAGGGGATGGGCCGGGGAGCTGTTTTTT. Encoded protein: CASSFRDRGWAGELFF. The chain recombines TRBV11-2 with TRBJ2-2; 10 bases align to TRBD1. The CDR3 runs to 16 residues. Germline V CDR1 and CDR2: SGHAT, FQNNGV. The V gene end was trimmed by 3 bases and the J gene end by 6 bases; junction bases not matched to a gene: 7.